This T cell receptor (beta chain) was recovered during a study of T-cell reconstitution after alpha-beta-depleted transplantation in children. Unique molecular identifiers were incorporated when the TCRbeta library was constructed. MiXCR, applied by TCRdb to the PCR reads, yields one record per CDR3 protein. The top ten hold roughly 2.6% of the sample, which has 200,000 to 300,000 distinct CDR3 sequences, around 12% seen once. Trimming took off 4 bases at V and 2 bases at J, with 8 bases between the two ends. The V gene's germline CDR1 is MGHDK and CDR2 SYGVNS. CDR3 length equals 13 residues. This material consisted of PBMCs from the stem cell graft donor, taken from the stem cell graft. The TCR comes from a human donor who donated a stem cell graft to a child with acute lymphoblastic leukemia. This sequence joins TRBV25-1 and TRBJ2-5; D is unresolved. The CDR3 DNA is TGTGCCAGCAGTGGGAGAAGACAAGAGACCCAGTACTTC. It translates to CASSGRRQETQYF. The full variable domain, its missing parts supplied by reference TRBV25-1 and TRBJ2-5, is EADIYQTPRYLVIGTGKKITLECSQTMGHDKMYWYQQDPGMELHLIHYSYGVNSTEKGDLSSESTVSRIRTEHFPLTLESARPSHTSQYLCASSGRRQETQYFGPGTRLLVL.